These 22 T cell receptor beta chains were sequenced from one sample in a study of control samples from healthy donors and cancer patients. Some clones are missing from TCRdb's copy, which holds only in-frame ones; the method was immunoSEQ multiplex PCR. Seen here are about 72,000 clones, 85% to 95% observed once, and the top ten hold 5.5% to 6.5%. Sequenced: blood. The receptors derive from an older woman in good health.

The chain carries TRBV6-1 and TRBJ1-6, with D possibly TRBD1 on 5 matching bases. V lost 2 bases, J lost 3 bases, and 11 bases lay in between. The V gene's germline CDR1 is MNHNS and CDR2 SASEGT. The CDR3 sequence is 16 residues long. The CDR3 protein is CASSEMGQDYNSPLHF. The CDR3 coding sequence is TGTGCCAGCAGTGAAATGGGGCAGGACTATAATTCACCCCTCCACTTT.

The chain combines TRBV24-1 with TRBJ2-3; D possibly corresponds to TRBD1 (6 bases). The V end lost 4 bases, the J end lost 2 bases, and 18 bases lay between the germline ends. In germline, CDR1 is KGHDR, CDR2 SFDVKD. The CDR3 length is 17 residues. The CDR3 loop is CATSDLGAGVTTDTQYF. The CDR3 DNA sequence: TGTGCCACCAGTGACCTAGGGGCAGGGGTCACCACAGATACGCAGTATTTT.

CDR3 bases: TGTGCCAGCTCATACCGCCGACAGGGTTTCGGGGAGCTGTTTTTT. Protein: CASSYRRQGFGELFF. The V call is TRBV27, the J call TRBJ2-2; TRBD1 matches at 7 bases. The CDR3 sequence is 15 residues long. Germline lookup yields CDR1 MNHEY and CDR2 SMNVEV (reference sequence). The V gene end was trimmed by 8 bases and the J gene end by 7 bases; junction bases not matched to a gene: 13.

This sequence joins TRBV5-1 and TRBJ2-1; a weak D match, TRBD2 (6 bases). CDR3 length: 15 residues. Trimming removed 0 bases at V and 4 bases at J, with 11 bases between. Per germline, CDR1 SGHRS and CDR2 YFSETQ. CDR3 sequence (DNA): TGCGCCAGCAGCTTGGTCCCTAGCGTTTACAATGAGCAGTTCTTC. Translated: CASSLVPSVYNEQFF.

The rearrangement uses TRBV5-8 and TRBJ2-3; D is unresolved. The germline gives CDR1 SGHTS, CDR2 YDEGEE. V lost 0 bases, J lost 4 bases, and 6 bases lay in between. CDR3 length equals 13 residues. CDR3 residues: CASSLAGADTQYF. The CDR3 region has the DNA TGTGCCAGCAGCTTGGCCGGTGCAGATACGCAGTATTTT.

The rearrangement joins TRBV6-5 to TRBJ1-6; TRBD1 agrees at 9 bases. The CDR3 extends over 15 amino acids. V shed 9 bases, J shed 0 bases, and the junction held 3 bases outside the gene matches. Germline values: CDR1 MNHEY, CDR2 SVGAGI. In DNA form, the CDR3 reads TGTGCCAGTGGGACAGGGCACTCCTATAATTCACCCCTCCACTTT. Translating it yields CASGTGHSYNSPLHF.

The chain links TRBV5-6 to TRBJ2-5; 7 bases are a match to TRBD2. Germline CDR1 SGHDT, CDR2 YYEEEE. V was clipped by 4 bases and J by 6 bases; unmatched bases: 6. CDR3 length: 13 amino acids. CDR3 in DNA: TGTGCCAGCAGCCTGGGGGGGTTTCAGACCCAGTACTTC. Translated: CASSLGGFQTQYF.

This clone was observed a single time. The chain combines TRBV24-1 with TRBJ2-3; a weak D match, TRBD1 (5 bases). Germline CDR1 is KGHDR and CDR2 is SFDVKD. The CDR3 consists of 16 residues. Trimming pared 2 bases from V and 2 bases from J, leaving 13 bases between. The chain's CDR3 is CATSDSLAGHTDTQYF. The DNA for the CDR3 is TGTGCCACCAGTGATTCCCTCGCAGGGCACACAGATACGCAGTATTTT.

The table lists this clone with a count of one. This chain uses TRBV28 with TRBJ2-1; the D gene is possibly TRBD2 (6 bases). V lost 8 bases, J lost 1 base, and 6 bases lay in between. Per the germline V gene, CDR1 is MDHEN and CDR2 is SYDVKM. CDR3 length equals 12 residues. As DNA, the CDR3 is TGTGCCAGCGCGGGATCCTACAATGAGCAGTTCTTC. It specifies CASAGSYNEQFF.

Comments on this clone: Other DNA sequences from this sample encode an identical CDR3 as well. The genes are TRBV6-5 and TRBJ2-7, with D uncertain. Germline lookup yields CDR1 MNHEY and CDR2 SVGAGI. Between the trimmed V and J ends, which lost 3 bases and 7 bases, there was a span of 7 bases. The CDR3 loop spans 11 amino acids. CDR3 DNA sequence: TGTGCCAGCAGTTATCTGGGTGAGCAGTACTTC. Its translation is CASSYLGEQYF.

The chain carries TRBV6-1 and TRBJ1-6; a possible D gene is TRBD1 (6 bases). V lost 3 bases and J lost 10, with 13 bases in between. Germline assignment: CDR1 MNHNS and CDR2 SASEGT. The CDR3 covers 14 residues. For the CDR3, the DNA is TGTGCCAGCAGTGAGGGGGGGGGCAGGTCACCCCTCCACTTT. Protein: CASSEGGGRSPLHF.

The chain carries TRBV5-6 and TRBJ1-2; D uncertain. The CDR3 runs 14 residues. V was shortened by 0 bases and J by 4 bases, with 10 bases between the two germline ends. CDR1 is SGHDT and CDR2 is YYEEEE in the germline V gene. The CDR3 sequence is CASSLDGRSYGYTF. The CDR3 bases are TGTGCCAGCAGCTTGGACGGCCGGTCCTATGGCTACACCTTC. Drawing the rest from reference TRBV5-6 and TRBJ1-2, the complete variable domain is DAGVTQSPTHLIKTRGQQVTLRCSPKSGHDTVSWYQQALGQGPQFIFQYYEEEERQRGNFPDRFSGHQFPNYSSELNVNALLLGDSALYLCASSLDGRSYGYTFGSGTRLTVV.

V is TRBV4-2 and J is TRBJ1-2; 8 bases are shared with TRBD1. The CDR3 extends over 16 amino acids. The germline CDR1 and CDR2 sequences are LGHNA and YNFKEQ. Germline trimming cut 4 bases from V and 3 bases from J; bases unmatched to any gene: 10. The CDR3 sequence: CASSRNQGAGYYGYTF. The CDR3 DNA sequence: TGTGCCAGCAGCCGTAATCAGGGGGCAGGATACTATGGCTACACCTTC.

This clone appeared a single time. CDR3 in amino acids: CASLRGVWNEQFF. For the CDR3, the DNA is TGTGCCAGCTTGCGGGGAGTGTGGAATGAGCAGTTCTTC. The V gene is TRBV7-9, the J gene TRBJ2-1; tentative D call: TRBD2 (6 bases). The length of the CDR3 is 13 residues. The V end was cut by 8 bases, the J end by 7 bases, with 15 bases between. Looked up from germline, CDR1 is SEHNR and CDR2 is FQNEAQ (reference sequence).

The rearrangement joins TRBV9 to TRBJ1-3; tentatively, D is TRBD1 (5 bases). Per the germline V gene, CDR1 is SGDLS and CDR2 is YYNGEE. The germline V and J ends were trimmed by 2 bases and 2 bases, with 14 bases remaining between them. This CDR3 has 16 residues. The CDR3 bases are TGTGCCAGCAGCGTGGGGGAGGGCCGAGCTGGAAACACCATATATTTT. Its translation: CASSVGEGRAGNTIYF.

The CDR3 protein is CASSYPRSAEGQPQHF. The CDR3 DNA follows: TGTGCCAGCAGTTACCCGAGGTCGGCAGAGGGGCAGCCCCAGCATTTT. V is TRBV6-6 and J is TRBJ1-5; the D gene is possibly TRBD1 (5 bases). From germline, CDR1 is MNHNY and CDR2 SVGAGI (reference sequence). V shed 2 bases and J shed 7 bases, with 18 bases lying between them. This CDR3 is 16 amino acids long.

The chain uses TRBV6-5 and TRBJ1-1; tentative D call: TRBD1 (5 bases). In germline, CDR1 is MNHEY, CDR2 SVGAGI. V lost 7 bases and J lost 3, with 12 bases in between. The CDR3 loop spans 13 amino acids. This chain's CDR3 is CASTGSRDTEAFF. The CDR3 DNA follows: TGTGCCAGCACGGGTTCCAGGGACACTGAAGCTTTCTTT.

V usage is TRBV10-2 and J usage is TRBJ1-5; D is perhaps TRBD1 (5 bases). From germline, CDR1 is WSHSY and CDR2 SAAADI. Between the trimmed V and J ends, which lost 8 bases and 3 bases, there was a span of 11 bases. The CDR3 consists of 13 residues. The DNA of the CDR3 is TGCGCCAGCGCCGGGGCCTACAATCAGCCCCAGCATTTT. Translating it yields CASAGAYNQPQHF.

The genes are TRBV28 and TRBJ1-2; 7 nucleotides agree with TRBD1. This CDR3 comprises 15 residues. Per the germline V gene, CDR1 is MDHEN and CDR2 is SYDVKM. J gave up 4 bases and V 6 bases, and 11 bases lay outside the gene matches. This chain's CDR3 is CASRPHGQGVYGYTF. CDR3 coding DNA: TGTGCCAGCAGGCCCCACGGCCAGGGGGTCTATGGCTACACCTTC.

V is TRBV6-5 and J is TRBJ1-1; TRBD1 aligns across 9 bases. V lost 6 bases, J lost 4 bases, and 9 bases stayed unmatched. The CDR3 length is 15 residues. Germline loops: CDR1 MNHEY, CDR2 SVGAGI. Written as DNA, the CDR3 is TGTGCCAGCAGATGGGACAGGGCGATTGGCACTGAAGCTTTCTTT. It encodes CASRWDRAIGTEAFF.

The rearrangement links TRBV19 to TRBJ2-4; D is perhaps TRBD2 (6 bases). The ends were cut back, 5 bases at V and 5 bases at J, with 13 bases in the middle. CDR1 LNHDA and CDR2 SQIVND come from the germline V gene (reference sequence). The CDR3 runs 14 residues. The CDR3 DNA follows: TGTGCCAGTAGTGAGATGGGAGGCCAAAACATTCAGTACTTC. This translates into CASSEMGGQNIQYF.

The chain is built from TRBV21-1 and TRBJ1-6. TRBV21-1 is assigned pseudogene status. This CDR3 is 9 amino acids long. CDR3 coding DNA: TGTGCCAGCTCCCGAGGCCTCCACTTT. Protein product: CASSRGLHF.